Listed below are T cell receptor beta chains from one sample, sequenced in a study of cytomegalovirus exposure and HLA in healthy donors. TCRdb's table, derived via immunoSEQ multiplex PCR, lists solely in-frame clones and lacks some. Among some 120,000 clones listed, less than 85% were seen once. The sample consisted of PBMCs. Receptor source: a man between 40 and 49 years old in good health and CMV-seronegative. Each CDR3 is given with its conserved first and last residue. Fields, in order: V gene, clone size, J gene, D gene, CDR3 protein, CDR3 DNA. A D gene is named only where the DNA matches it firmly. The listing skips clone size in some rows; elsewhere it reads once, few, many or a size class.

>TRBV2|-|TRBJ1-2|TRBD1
CASSGQGYGYTF
TGTGCCAGCAGTGGACAGGGCTATGGCTACACCTTC
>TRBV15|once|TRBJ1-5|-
CATSRDGRGNQPQHF
TGTGCCACCAGCAGAGATGGACGCGGGAATCAGCCCCAGCATTTT
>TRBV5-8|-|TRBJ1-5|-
CASSSYTRTESNQPQHF
TGTGCCAGCAGCTCCTACACCCGGACAGAAAGCAATCAGCCCCAGCATTTT
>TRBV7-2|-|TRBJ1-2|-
CASSLGTINYGYTF
TGTGCCAGCAGCTTAGGGACAATTAACTATGGCTACACCTTC
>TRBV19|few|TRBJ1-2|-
CASSIKQGISYGYTF
TGTGCCAGTAGTATAAAACAGGGCATCAGCTATGGCTACACCTTC
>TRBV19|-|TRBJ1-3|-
CASSIRGSGNTIYF
TGTGCCAGTAGTATCAGAGGCTCTGGAAACACCATATATTTT
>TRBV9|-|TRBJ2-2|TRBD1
CASSVQGANTGELFF
TGTGCCAGCAGCGTACAGGGGGCGAACACCGGGGAGCTGTTTTTT
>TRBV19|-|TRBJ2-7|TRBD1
CASNGQGVGEQYF
TGTGCCAGTAACGGACAGGGGGTAGGAGAGCAGTACTTC
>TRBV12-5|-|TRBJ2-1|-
CASGLSGGQQFF
TGTGCTAGTGGTCTAAGTGGGGGCCAGCAGTTCTTC
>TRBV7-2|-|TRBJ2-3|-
CASSPPLQADTQYF
TGTGCCAGCAGCCCACCACTTCAAGCAGATACGCAGTATTTT
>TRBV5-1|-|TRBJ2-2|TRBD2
CASSSAGTSGIGELFF
TGCGCCAGCAGCTCCGCCGGGACTAGCGGGATCGGGGAGCTGTTTTTT
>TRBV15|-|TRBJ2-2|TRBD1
CATSSDRGYTGELFF
TGTGCCACCAGCAGCGACAGGGGATACACCGGGGAGCTGTTTTTT
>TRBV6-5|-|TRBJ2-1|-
CASKTWQNNEQFF
TGTGCCAGCAAAACCTGGCAAAACAATGAGCAGTTCTTC
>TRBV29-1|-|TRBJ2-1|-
CSVEGSSSSYNEQFF
TGCAGCGTTGAAGGGTCCTCCAGCTCCTACAATGAGCAGTTCTTC
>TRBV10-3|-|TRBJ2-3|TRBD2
CAISELTPGTSGRTDTQYF
TGTGCCATCAGTGAGTTAACCCCCGGGACTAGCGGACGCACAGATACGCAGTATTTT
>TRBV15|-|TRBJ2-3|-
CATSRNIRGGGTDTQYF
TGTGCCACCAGCAGAAATATTCGCGGCGGGGGCACAGATACGCAGTATTTT
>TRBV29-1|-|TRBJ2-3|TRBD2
CSVLTSGSSTDTQYF
TGCAGCGTGTTAACTAGCGGGAGTAGCACAGATACGCAGTATTTT
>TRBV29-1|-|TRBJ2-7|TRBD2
CSVRQGLAGDEQYF
TGCAGCGTGCGCCAGGGACTAGCGGGGGACGAGCAGTACTTC
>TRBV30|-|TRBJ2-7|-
CAWSSTLSHPEQYF
TGTGCCTGGAGTTCGACACTTTCCCATCCCGAGCAGTACTTC
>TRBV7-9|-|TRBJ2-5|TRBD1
CASSRDSQETQYF
TGTGCCAGCAGCAGGGACAGCCAAGAGACCCAGTACTTC
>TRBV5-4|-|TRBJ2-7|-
CASSLAPGQVSYEQYF
TGTGCCAGCAGCTTGGCACCGGGACAAGTATCCTACGAGCAGTACTTC
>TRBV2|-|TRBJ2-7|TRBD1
CASSERVTGGYEQYF
TGTGCCAGCAGTGAAAGGGTGACAGGGGGCTACGAGCAGTACTTC
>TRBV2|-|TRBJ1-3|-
CASRGVSSGNTIYF
TGTGCCAGCAGAGGGGTGAGCTCTGGAAACACCATATATTTT
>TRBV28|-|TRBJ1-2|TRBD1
CASKPKRGQGQRPSYGYTF
TGTGCCAGCAAACCCAAAAGGGGACAGGGCCAGCGACCCTCCTATGGCTACACCTTC
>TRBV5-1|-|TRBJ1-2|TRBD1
CASSEGQGMYGYTF
TGCGCCAGCAGTGAGGGACAGGGGATGTATGGCTACACCTTC
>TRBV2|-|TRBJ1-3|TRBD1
CASSAPGTGVGNTIYF
TGTGCCAGCAGTGCCCCGGGGACAGGGGTAGGAAACACCATATATTTT
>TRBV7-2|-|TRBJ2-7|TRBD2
CASLRTSGPYEQYF
TGTGCCAGCCTGCGGACTAGCGGACCCTACGAGCAGTACTTC
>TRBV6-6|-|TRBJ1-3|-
CASSRTSSGNTIYF
TGTGCCAGCAGCCGCACCAGCTCTGGAAACACCATATATTTT
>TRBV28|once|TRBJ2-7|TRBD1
CASSSGQGFYEQYF
TGTGCCAGCAGTTCGGGACAGGGTTTCTACGAGCAGTACTTC
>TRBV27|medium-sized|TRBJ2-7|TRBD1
CASSRGQNYEQYF
TGTGCCAGCAGTCGGGGACAGAACTACGAGCAGTACTTC
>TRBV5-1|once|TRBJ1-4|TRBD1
CASSGTGADNEKLFF
TGCGCCAGCAGCGGGACAGGGGCGGATAATGAAAAACTGTTTTTT
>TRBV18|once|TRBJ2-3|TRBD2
CASSPGTSGRDTQYF
TGTGCCAGCTCACCCGGGACTAGCGGGAGAGATACGCAGTATTTT
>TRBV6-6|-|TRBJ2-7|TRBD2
CASSSLAGSAYEQYF
TGTGCCAGCAGTTCCTTAGCGGGGTCAGCCTACGAGCAGTACTTC
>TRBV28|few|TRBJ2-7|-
CASSRGPGSGSSYEQYF
TGTGCCAGCAGCAGGGGGCCCGGTAGCGGGAGCTCCTACGAGCAGTACTTC
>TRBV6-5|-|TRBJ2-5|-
CASSSSYSQETQYF
TGTGCCAGCAGCTCCTCCTATTCACAAGAGACCCAGTACTTC
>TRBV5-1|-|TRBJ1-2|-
CASSFWGPSGGYTF
TGCGCCAGCAGCTTTTGGGGCCCGTCGGGTGGCTACACCTTC
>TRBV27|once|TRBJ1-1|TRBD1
CASRVGGGQNTEAFF
TGTGCCAGCAGAGTCGGAGGGGGCCAGAACACTGAAGCTTTCTTT
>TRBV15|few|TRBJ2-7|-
CAASWGGGYEQYF
TGTGCCGCCTCATGGGGCGGTGGTTACGAGCAGTACTTC
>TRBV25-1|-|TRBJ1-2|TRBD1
CASSAWTGMDYGYTF
TGTGCCAGCAGTGCGTGGACAGGGATGGACTATGGCTACACCTTC
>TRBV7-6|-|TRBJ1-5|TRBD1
CASSLGRGSNQPQHF
TGTGCCAGCAGCTTGGGCAGGGGGAGCAATCAGCCCCAGCATTTT
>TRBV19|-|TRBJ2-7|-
CASSNRAGDYEQYF
TGTGCCAGTAGCAACCGTGCAGGGGACTACGAGCAGTACTTC
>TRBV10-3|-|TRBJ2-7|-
CAIGAASASYEQYF
TGTGCCATCGGGGCCGCTAGCGCGTCCTACGAGCAGTACTTC